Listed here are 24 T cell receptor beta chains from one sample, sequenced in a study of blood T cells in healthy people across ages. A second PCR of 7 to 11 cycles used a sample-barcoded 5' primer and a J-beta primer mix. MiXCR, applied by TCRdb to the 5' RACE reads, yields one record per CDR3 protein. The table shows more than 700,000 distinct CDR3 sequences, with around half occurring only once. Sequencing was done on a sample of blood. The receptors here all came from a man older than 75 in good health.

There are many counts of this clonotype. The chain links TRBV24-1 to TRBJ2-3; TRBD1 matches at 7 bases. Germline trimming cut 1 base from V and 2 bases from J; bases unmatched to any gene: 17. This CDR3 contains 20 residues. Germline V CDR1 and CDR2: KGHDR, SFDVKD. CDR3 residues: CATSDLGSGGGGQFTDTQYF. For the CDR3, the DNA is TGTGCCACCAGTGATTTAGGAAGCGGAGGTGGGGGACAGTTCACAGATACGCAGTATTTT.

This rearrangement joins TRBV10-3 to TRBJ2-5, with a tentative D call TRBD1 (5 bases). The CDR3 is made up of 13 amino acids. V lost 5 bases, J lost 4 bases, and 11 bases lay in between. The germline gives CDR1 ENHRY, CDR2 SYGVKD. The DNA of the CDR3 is TGTGCCATCAGTACGGCAGGGTTAGAGACCCAGTACTTC. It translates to CAISTAGLETQYF.

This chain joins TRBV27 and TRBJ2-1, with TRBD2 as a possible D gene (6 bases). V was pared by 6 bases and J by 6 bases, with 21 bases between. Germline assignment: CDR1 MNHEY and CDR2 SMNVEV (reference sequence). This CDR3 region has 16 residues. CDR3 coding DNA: TGTGCCAGCAGCCCTTCGGGACTTGGGGAGAGCAATGAGCAGTTCTTC. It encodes CASSPSGLGESNEQFF.

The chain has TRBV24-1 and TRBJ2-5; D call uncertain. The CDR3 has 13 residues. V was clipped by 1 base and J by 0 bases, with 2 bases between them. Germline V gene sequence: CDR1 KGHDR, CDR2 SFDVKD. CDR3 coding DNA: TGTGCCACCAGTGATTTCGACCAAGAGACCCAGTACTTC. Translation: CATSDFDQETQYF.

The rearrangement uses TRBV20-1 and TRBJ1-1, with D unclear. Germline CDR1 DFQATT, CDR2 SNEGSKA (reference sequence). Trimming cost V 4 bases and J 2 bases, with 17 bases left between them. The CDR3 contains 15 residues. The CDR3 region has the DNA TGCAGTGCTATCGGGCAGGCAGGTCGCAACACTGAAGCTTTCTTT. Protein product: CSAIGQAGRNTEAFF.

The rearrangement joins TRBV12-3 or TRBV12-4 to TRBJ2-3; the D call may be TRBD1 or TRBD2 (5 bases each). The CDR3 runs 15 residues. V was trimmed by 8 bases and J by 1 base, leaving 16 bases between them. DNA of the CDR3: TGTGCCAGCGGGTGGGGCGCCGGGGGCACAGATACGCAGTATTTT. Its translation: CASGWGAGGTDTQYF.

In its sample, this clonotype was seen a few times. DNA of the CDR3: TGCGCCAGCAGTTCGGGACTAGGGAACACTGAAGCTTTCTTT. Protein product: CASSSGLGNTEAFF. V usage is TRBV5-1 and J usage is TRBJ1-1, with D maybe TRBD1 (5 bases). The V end lost 5 bases, the J end lost 1 base, and 12 bases lay between the germline ends. CDR3 size: 14 residues. Germline CDR1 and CDR2: SGHRS and YFSETQ.

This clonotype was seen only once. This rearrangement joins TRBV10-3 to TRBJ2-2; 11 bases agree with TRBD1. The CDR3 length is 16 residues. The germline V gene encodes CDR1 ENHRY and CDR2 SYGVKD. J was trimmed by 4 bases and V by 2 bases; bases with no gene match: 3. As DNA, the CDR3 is TGTGCCATCAGTGAGACCGGGACAGGGGGCACCGGGGAGCTGTTTTTT. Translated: CAISETGTGGTGELFF.

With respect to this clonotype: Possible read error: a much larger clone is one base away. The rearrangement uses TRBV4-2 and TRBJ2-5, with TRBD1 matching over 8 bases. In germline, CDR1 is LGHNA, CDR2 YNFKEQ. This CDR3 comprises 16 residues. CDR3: CAGSHLQTGDQETQYF. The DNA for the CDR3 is TGTGCCGGCAGCCACCTTCAGACAGGGGACCAAGAGACCCAGTACTTC.

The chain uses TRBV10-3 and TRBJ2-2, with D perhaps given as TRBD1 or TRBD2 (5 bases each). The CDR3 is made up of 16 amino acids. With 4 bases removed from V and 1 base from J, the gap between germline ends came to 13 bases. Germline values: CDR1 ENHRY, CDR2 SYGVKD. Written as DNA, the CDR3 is TGTGCCATCAGTGCGCAGGGCGGGTTGAACACCGGGGAGCTGTTTTTT. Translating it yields CAISAQGGLNTGELFF.

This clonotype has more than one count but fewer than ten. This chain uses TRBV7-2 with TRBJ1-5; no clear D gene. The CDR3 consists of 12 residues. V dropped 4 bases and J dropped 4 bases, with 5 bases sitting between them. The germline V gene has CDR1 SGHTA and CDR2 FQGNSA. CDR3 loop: CASSSLNQPQHF. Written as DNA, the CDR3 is TGTGCCAGCAGCTCCCTTAATCAGCCCCAGCATTTT.

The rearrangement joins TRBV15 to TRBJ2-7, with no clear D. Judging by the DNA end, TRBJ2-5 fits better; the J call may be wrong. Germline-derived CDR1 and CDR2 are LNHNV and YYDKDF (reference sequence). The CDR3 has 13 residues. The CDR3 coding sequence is TGTGCCACCAGCAGAGATCGTTTCGAGACCCAGTACTTC. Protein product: CATSRDRFETQYF.

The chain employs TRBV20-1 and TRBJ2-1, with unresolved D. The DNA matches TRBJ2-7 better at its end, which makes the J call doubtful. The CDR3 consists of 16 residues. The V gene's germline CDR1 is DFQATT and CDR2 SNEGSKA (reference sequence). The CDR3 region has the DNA TGCAGTGCTAGAAGCGAAAGAAGACGGAATTACAATGAGCAGTACTTC. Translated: CSARSERRRNYNEQYF.

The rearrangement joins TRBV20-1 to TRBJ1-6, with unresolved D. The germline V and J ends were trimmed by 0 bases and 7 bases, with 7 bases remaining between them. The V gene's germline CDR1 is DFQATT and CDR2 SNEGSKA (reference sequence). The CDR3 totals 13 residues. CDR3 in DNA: TGCAGTGCTAGAGATGCCGCAAATTCACCCCTCCACTTT. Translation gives CSARDAANSPLHF.

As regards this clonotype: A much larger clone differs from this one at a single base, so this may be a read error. CDR3 amino acids: CASSLELASGSDTQYF. The CDR3 DNA sequence: TGTGCCAGCAGTTTAGAATTGGCTTCGGGGTCAGATACGCAGTATTTT. The genes are TRBV12-3 or TRBV12-4 and TRBJ2-3; a weak D match, TRBD2 (5 bases). The CDR3 covers 16 residues. Trimming took off 1 base at V and 4 bases at J, with 15 bases between the two ends.

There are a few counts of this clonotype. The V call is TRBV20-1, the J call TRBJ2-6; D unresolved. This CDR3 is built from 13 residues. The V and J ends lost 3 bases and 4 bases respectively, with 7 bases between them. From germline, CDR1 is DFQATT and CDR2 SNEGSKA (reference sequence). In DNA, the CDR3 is TGCAGTGCTAGTTTTGTGGGGGCCAACGTCCTGACTTTC. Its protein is CSASFVGANVLTF.

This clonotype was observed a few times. The chain's CDR3 is CASSLLRAETQYF. The CDR3 DNA is TGTGCCAGCAGCTTATTAAGAGCAGAGACCCAGTACTTC. V is TRBV7-2 and J is TRBJ2-5; D remains unclear. This CDR3 region has 13 residues. Trimming stripped 2 bases from V and 4 bases from J, with 8 bases between. Germline V CDR1 and CDR2: SGHTA, FQGNSA.

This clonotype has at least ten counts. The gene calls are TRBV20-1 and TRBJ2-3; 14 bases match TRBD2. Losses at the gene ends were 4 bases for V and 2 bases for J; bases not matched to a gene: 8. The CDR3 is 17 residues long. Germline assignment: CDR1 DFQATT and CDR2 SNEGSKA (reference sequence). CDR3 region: CSAMGLAGAPYTDTQYF. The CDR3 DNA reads TGCAGTGCTATGGGACTAGCGGGAGCCCCTTACACAGATACGCAGTATTTT.

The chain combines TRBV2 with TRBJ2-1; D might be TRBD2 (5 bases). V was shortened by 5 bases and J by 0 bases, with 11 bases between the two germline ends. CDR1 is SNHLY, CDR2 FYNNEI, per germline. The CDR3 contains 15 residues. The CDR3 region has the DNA TGTGCCAGCAGTCCTAGCAGAAACTCCTACAATGAGCAGTTCTTC. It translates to CASSPSRNSYNEQFF.

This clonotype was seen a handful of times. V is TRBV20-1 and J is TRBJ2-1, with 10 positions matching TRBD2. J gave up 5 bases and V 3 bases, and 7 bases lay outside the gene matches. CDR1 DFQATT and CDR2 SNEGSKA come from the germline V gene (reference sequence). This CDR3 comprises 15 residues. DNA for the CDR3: TGCAGTGCTAGGTCGGGACTAGCGTGGAACAATGAGCAGTTCTTC. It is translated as CSARSGLAWNNEQFF.

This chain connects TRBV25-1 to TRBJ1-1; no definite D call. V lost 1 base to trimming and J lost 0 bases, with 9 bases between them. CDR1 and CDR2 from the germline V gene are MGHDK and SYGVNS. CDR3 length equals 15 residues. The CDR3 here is CASSESGNLNTEAFF. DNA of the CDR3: TGTGCCAGCAGTGAATCGGGGAACCTGAACACTGAAGCTTTCTTT. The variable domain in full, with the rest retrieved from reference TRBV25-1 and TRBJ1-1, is EADIYQTPRYLVIGTGKKITLECSQTMGHDKMYWYQQDPGMELHLIHYSYGVNSTEKGDLSSESTVSRIRTEHFPLTLESARPSHTSQYLCASSESGNLNTEAFFGQGTRLTVV.

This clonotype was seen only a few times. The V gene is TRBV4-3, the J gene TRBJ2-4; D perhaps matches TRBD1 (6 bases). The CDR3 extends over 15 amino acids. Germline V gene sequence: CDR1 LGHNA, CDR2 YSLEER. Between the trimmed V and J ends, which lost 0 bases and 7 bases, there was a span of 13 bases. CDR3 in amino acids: CASSQEGTGMNIQYF. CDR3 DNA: TGCGCCAGCAGCCAAGAAGGTACAGGGATGAACATTCAGTACTTC.

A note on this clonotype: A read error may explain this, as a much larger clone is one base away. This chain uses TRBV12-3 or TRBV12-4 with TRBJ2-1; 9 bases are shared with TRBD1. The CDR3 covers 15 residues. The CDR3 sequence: CACRLDRGSYNEQFF. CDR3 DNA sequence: TGTGCCTGCAGGTTGGACAGGGGCTCCTACAATGAGCAGTTCTTC.

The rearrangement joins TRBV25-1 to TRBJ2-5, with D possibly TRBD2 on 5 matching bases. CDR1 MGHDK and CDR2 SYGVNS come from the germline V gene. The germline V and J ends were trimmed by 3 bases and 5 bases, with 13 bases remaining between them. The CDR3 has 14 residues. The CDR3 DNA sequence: TGTGCCAGCAGTGAGCCGGGGATTCGTGAGACCCAGTACTTC. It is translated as CASSEPGIRETQYF.